This TCR beta chain was identified during a study of CD8 T cells in Susac syndrome. In blood CD8+ and CD4+ T cells, TCR beta underwent sequencing. TEMRA cells were FACS-enriched, with CD8+ and CD4+ T cells isolated negatively. CDR3 size: 15 residues. Per the germline V gene, CDR1 is SGHVS and CDR2 is FQNEAQ. V lost 4 bases and J 5 bases, leaving 15 bases between the germline ends. The RNA input was about 0.5 to 1 ug, and it was reverse transcribed with random hexamers. Amplification of the TCR beta CDR3 was carried out by immunoSEQ multiplex PCR, which spanned a total of 54 Vbeta and 13 Jbeta segments. TCRdb independently ran MiXCR on the immunoSEQ multiplex PCR reads; one entry per CDR3 protein. Of some 120,000 distinct CDR3 sequences listed, around 94% are singletons.

Sample: CD4+ T cells from PBMCs. The chain uses TRBV7-8 and TRBJ1-5, with a possible D match to TRBD1 (6 bases). This receptor was taken from a human donor in good health. CDR3 DNA sequence: TGTGCCAGCAGCTCAAGAGACAGGTTGGATCAGCCCCAGCATTTT. It encodes CASSSRDRLDQPQHF. Full variable domain (missing parts from reference TRBV7-8 and TRBJ1-5): GAGVSQSPRYKVAKRGQDVALRCDPISGHVSLFWYQQALGQGPEFLTYFQNEAQLDKSGLPSDRFFAERPEGSVSTLKIQRTQQEDSAVYLCASSSRDRLDQPQHFGDGTRLSIL.